This T cell receptor beta chain was identified during a study of blood T cells in healthy people across ages. This clonotype was counted only a few times. The V end lost 5 bases, the J end lost 11 bases, and 18 bases lay between the germline ends. The CDR3 is made up of 13 amino acids. A second PCR of 7 to 11 cycles used a sample-barcoded 5' primer and a J-beta primer mix. TCRdb re-analysed the 5' RACE reads in MiXCR, keeping a single row per CDR3 protein. Altogether roughly 500,000 distinct CDR3 sequences are present, 27% being singletons, with the ten largest covering around 18%. This receptor was identified in a woman in her 70s in good health. The material sequenced was blood. This sequence joins TRBV12-3 or TRBV12-4 and TRBJ2-5; a weak D match, TRBD1 (6 bases). This chain's CDR3 is CASSQKTGWEQYF. CDR3 DNA: TGTGCCAGCAGTCAGAAAACAGGGTGGGAGCAGTACTTC.